These T cell receptor beta chains were read from a single sample in a study of T cells after yellow fever vaccination. Via MiXCR, TCRdb re-called the 5' RACE reads, giving one row per CDR3 protein. The sample records some 320,000 distinct CDR3 sequences, approximately 4% being singletons. The sample here was PBMCs, taken 15 days after the yellow fever booster vaccination. Receptor source: a man between 18 and 35 years old who received the YFV17D yellow fever vaccine. CDR3s include the opening cysteine and the closing phenylalanine or tryptophan. The D gene is left open where the match is weak. Clone size is not always given. Where it is, it says once, few, many or a class for expanded clones.

j_gene: TRBJ2-4
d_gene: NA
abundance: many
v_gene: TRBV4-3
CDR3nt: TGCGCCAGCAGCCAAGATCCAGTAATTAGGAACATTCAGTACTTC
CDR3aa: CASSQDPVIRNIQYF

j_gene: TRBJ1-3
d_gene: NA
abundance: many
v_gene: TRBV7-2
CDR3nt: TGTGCCAGCAGCTTTTATTCACGAGGGACTGGAAACACCATATATTTT
CDR3aa: CASSFYSRGTGNTIYF

j_gene: TRBJ2-3
d_gene: NA
abundance: few
v_gene: TRBV2
CDR3nt: TGTGCCAGCAGTGAACTACGAGCGGACACAGATACGCAGTATTTT
CDR3aa: CASSELRADTDTQYF

j_gene: TRBJ2-4
d_gene: TRBD2
abundance: many
v_gene: TRBV12-3/TRBV12-4
CDR3nt: TGTGCCAGCACCTGGGGGGGAGCCAAAAACATTCAGTACTTC
CDR3aa: CASTWGGAKNIQYF

j_gene: TRBJ2-7
d_gene: TRBD1
abundance: NA
v_gene: TRBV6-2/TRBV6-3
CDR3nt: TGTGCCAGCAGCCTCCTCGGGACAGCCCCCTACGAGCAGTACTTC
CDR3aa: CASSLLGTAPYEQYF

j_gene: TRBJ1-5
d_gene: NA
abundance: NA
v_gene: TRBV7-8
CDR3nt: TGTGCCAGCAGCCATCGACAGACGGACGGAAATAGCAATCAGCCCCAGCATTTT
CDR3aa: CASSHRQTDGNSNQPQHF

j_gene: TRBJ2-2
d_gene: NA
abundance: NA
v_gene: TRBV7-2
CDR3nt: TGTGCCAGCAGCTCTGAAGGAGTTTACACCGGGGAGCTGTTTTTT
CDR3aa: CASSSEGVYTGELFF

j_gene: TRBJ1-5
d_gene: NA
abundance: many
v_gene: TRBV4-2
CDR3nt: TGTGCCAGCAGCCATATACAGGGATCCAATCAGCCCCAGCATTTT
CDR3aa: CASSHIQGSNQPQHF

j_gene: TRBJ2-7
d_gene: TRBD2
abundance: NA
v_gene: TRBV10-3
CDR3nt: TGTGCCATTAGCGGGACTAGAGACCCCTACGAGCAGTACTTC
CDR3aa: CAISGTRDPYEQYF

j_gene: TRBJ1-2
d_gene: NA
abundance: few
v_gene: TRBV4-2
CDR3nt: TGTGCCAGCAGTCAACCAACAGGGTTTTATGGCTACACCTTC
CDR3aa: CASSQPTGFYGYTF

j_gene: TRBJ2-1
d_gene: NA
abundance: few
v_gene: TRBV18
CDR3nt: TGTGCCAGCTCACCACCTCTCCGGACAGACAATGAGCAGTTCTTC
CDR3aa: CASSPPLRTDNEQFF

j_gene: TRBJ2-1
d_gene: TRBD1
abundance: NA
v_gene: TRBV20-1
CDR3nt: TGCAGTGCTAGAGTGGGACAGGGCACCTACAATGAGCAGTTCTTC
CDR3aa: CSARVGQGTYNEQFF

j_gene: TRBJ2-5
d_gene: NA
abundance: few
v_gene: TRBV10-3
CDR3nt: TGTGCCATTAGGGACGACCTCGGGGAGACCCAGTACTTC
CDR3aa: CAIRDDLGETQYF

j_gene: TRBJ2-2
d_gene: NA
abundance: few
v_gene: TRBV29-1
CDR3nt: TGCAGCGCCTTTCACGGGGAGCTGTTTTTT
CDR3aa: CSAFHGELFF

j_gene: TRBJ2-3
d_gene: TRBD2
abundance: few
v_gene: TRBV5-1
CDR3nt: TGCGCCAGCAGCACCGGACTAGCGGGGGGGGTCACAGATACGCAGTATTTT
CDR3aa: CASSTGLAGGVTDTQYF

j_gene: TRBJ1-1
d_gene: NA
abundance: few
v_gene: TRBV6-2/TRBV6-3
CDR3nt: TGTGCCAGCAGTTACTCGATGTATCGGGTTCAGAACACTGAAGCTTTCTTT
CDR3aa: CASSYSMYRVQNTEAFF

j_gene: TRBJ2-1
d_gene: NA
abundance: many
v_gene: TRBV29-1
CDR3nt: TGCAGCTCCGGGACGGAGTACAATGAGCAGTTCTTC
CDR3aa: CSSGTEYNEQFF

j_gene: TRBJ1-5
d_gene: TRBD1
abundance: NA
v_gene: TRBV28
CDR3nt: TGTGCCAGCAGATCGGACAGGGTTGGAAACAATCAGCCCCAGCATTTT
CDR3aa: CASRSDRVGNNQPQHF

j_gene: TRBJ2-1
d_gene: TRBD2
abundance: few
v_gene: TRBV3-1
CDR3nt: TGTGCCAGCAGCCAAGAGCCGGGACTAGGTACTCAGTTCTTC
CDR3aa: CASSQEPGLGTQFF

j_gene: TRBJ2-3
d_gene: NA
abundance: NA
v_gene: TRBV5-1
CDR3nt: TGCGCCAGCAGCCTGGGTGCTGGGCTGGAAAGCACAGATACGCAGTATTTT
CDR3aa: CASSLGAGLESTDTQYF

j_gene: TRBJ2-1
d_gene: TRBD2
abundance: few
v_gene: TRBV11-3
CDR3nt: TGTGCCAGCAGCCAAAGGGGCGGGGGGTCGCATAATGAGCAGTTCTTC
CDR3aa: CASSQRGGGSHNEQFF